Listed here is a single T cell receptor beta chain. Its target is not known. The CDR3 is 13 residues long. Germline CDR1 reads ENHRY; CDR2 reads SYGVKD. V lost 3 bases to trimming and J lost 8 bases, with 8 bases between them. The sample comes from a study of cytomegalovirus exposure and HLA in healthy donors. Whole-study findings and limits: A later analysis showed HLA-associated TCR beta chains outstripping equally common others in clonal expansion. In an earlier analysis, productive rearrangement rates for most beta V segments clustered near 87% or 30%.

The PCR had 60 Vbeta and 13 Jbeta primers. The repertoire was sequenced with immunoSEQ multiplex PCR; TCRdb's copy has only in-frame clones and lacks some. The sample lists roughly 110,000 clones, 73% occurring once. Donors likely had unrecorded immune exposures despite being nominally healthy when sampled. Specimen: PBMCs. The gene calls are TRBV10-3 and TRBJ2-6; no firm D call. The TCR was taken from a man aged 25-45 years in good health and CMV-seronegative. The DNA of the CDR3 is TGTGCCATCAGTGAAGGAGAGCCCAACGTCCTGACTTTC. Translating gives CAISEGEPNVLTF.